This T cell receptor beta chain was observed in a study of Ad26.COV2.S vaccination and SARS-CoV-2 variants (dated by TCRdb to about 2021). Background on the whole study: Vaccine-arm donors were drawn from COV1001, a multicentre, randomized, double-blind, placebo-controlled phase I-IIa trial of Ad26.COV2.S in healthy adults. The TCR-sequenced set comprised approximately 32 samples: roughly 19 Ad26.COV2.S vaccine recipients, 5 placebo recipients and 8 SARS-CoV-2 convalescent individuals. Throughout the experiments and outcome assessment, investigators stayed blinded to trial group allocation. Trial participants were randomized into five groups of five, in which low-dose or high-dose Ad26.COV2.S was given once or twice, or placebo was given on both occasions. Ad26.COV2.S was administered intramuscularly at a dose of 5x10^10 or 1x10^11 viral particles, either as one shot or as two shots given 56 days apart. TCRbeta repertoire sequencing was used to assess the specificity and breadth of SARS-CoV-2-reactive T cell receptors after Ad26.COV2.S vaccination. Study-level results and caveats: Comparing responses between vaccine doses or regimens was not something the study was powered to do. After vaccination, substantial breadth of spike-specific CD8+ and CD4+ T cell responses was reported. The authors noted that the TCR breadth and depth analyses may have underestimated total T cell responses. Non-spike TCR breadth was comparable between vaccine and placebo recipients, consistent with the vaccine containing only spike. Spike-specific TCR breadth was higher in Ad26.COV2.S recipients than in placebo recipients (P = 0.0014).

Trimming costs V 3 bases and J 3 bases, and their ends lie 9 bases apart. The CDR3 numbers 13 residues from cysteine through phenylalanine. Only the CDR3 region is kept as DNA, spanning 39 bases read in frame from base 1. The CDR1 and CDR2 encoded by the germline V gene are KGHSH and LQKENI. Comments on this clone: Its antigen is still unknown. Base qualities are missing; no much larger clone stands one base away. At the DNA level, this CDR3 is encoded by other sequences in the same sample as well.

The immunoSEQ Assay was used to sequence TCRbeta CDR3 regions. After extraction, genomic DNA underwent amplification by bias-controlled multiplex PCR, followed by high-throughput sequencing. The original methods were these. To quantify the absolute abundance of every unique TCRbeta CDR3 region, sequences were collapsed and filtered. Usable DNA was measured by amplifying reference genes present in all nucleated cells, and TCRbeta template counts were normalized to that usable DNA to estimate T cell fraction. Repertoire TCRs were annotated as SARS-CoV-2-specific by exact matching of V gene, CDR3 amino acid sequence and J gene to a known reactive TCR set. The reference SARS-CoV-2 TCR set was obtained from MIRA and was filtered for enrichment in COVID-19-positive ImmuneCODE repertoires, whereby public or cross-reactive TCRs were removed. Based on the MIRA antigens, annotated TCRs were further analysed at the level of specific ORF or position within ORF. Breadth was defined as the number of annotated unique rearrangements divided by the total number of unique productive rearrangements, and depth was defined as the summed frequency of the annotated unique rearrangements. Two-sided Wilcoxon rank-sum tests were applied when comparing TCR breadth between groups. As stored in TCRdb, this immuneACCESS dataset retains in-frame rearrangements with V and J assigned. A fraction of the clones does not appear; measured against another copy, unresolved V genes explain less than half of the discrepancy, and the remainder lacks a known reason. The V and J calls and the clone size are those of that table, but D and trimming were determined from the DNA. This sample is represented by a few hundred thousand clones; about nine tenths of them were singletons. Around 3.7% of the sample is held by the ten biggest clonotypes.

This specimen's treatment or condition label, per the study, means: around 19 received Ad26.COV2.S at low or high dose, single or two shots; 5 received placebo; per-sample allocation not given. For vaccine and placebo recipients, the sequenced repertoires came from samples collected on day 63 after the first injection. Cohort 1b enrolled about two dozen adults aged 18-55 years at a single site in Boston, USA, between 29 July and 7 August 2020. As a vaccine, Ad26.COV2.S was a replication-incompetent adenovirus type 26 vector that expressed a prefusion-stabilized SARS-CoV-2 spike protein derived from the original Wuhan strain.

The chain employs TRBV18 and TRBJ2-7; the D gene is possibly TRBD1 or TRBD2, with 5 bases matching each. Material: peripheral blood, obtained in a trial of Ad26.COV2.S vaccine versus placebo. The TCR originated in a person between 18 and 60 years old who received the Ad26.COV2.S COVID-19 vaccine or a placebo. In nucleotides, the sequence is TGTGCCAGCTCACCGAGTGGGGGCTACGAGCAGTACTTC. It translates to CASSPSGGYEQYF.